A single sample gave rise to the 8 T cell receptor beta chains below, sequenced in a study of cytomegalovirus exposure and HLA in healthy donors. The PCR was carried out with 60 Vbeta primers and 13 Jbeta primers. Sequenced by immunoSEQ multiplex PCR; TCRdb stores in-frame clones only, minus some. This table holds 150,000 to 200,000 clones, nearly 80% found once. The sequenced sample was PBMCs. Every receptor here comes from a female donor in good health and CMV-seronegative.

In DNA form, the CDR3 reads TGTGCCATCGCGGAGGGCGGGGGGGCCGACTCGAATACCTACGAGCAGTACTTC. It codes for CAIAEGGGADSNTYEQYF. The chain combines TRBV10-3 with TRBJ2-7; 9 bases are shared with TRBD2. The CDR3 spans 18 residues. V lost 8 bases and J lost 2; bases outside the gene matches: 19. Germline V CDR1 and CDR2: ENHRY, SYGVKD.

The rearrangement joins TRBV6-1 to TRBJ1-5; TRBD1 is a possible D gene (5 bases). V was trimmed by 4 bases and J by 3 bases, leaving 7 bases between them. The CDR3 has 13 amino acids. Germline V gene data show CDR1 as MNHNS and CDR2 as SASEGT. CDR3 bases: TGTGCCAGCAGTGGACAGTCCAATCAGCCCCAGCATTTT. Translation: CASSGQSNQPQHF.

The rearrangement links TRBV5-1 to TRBJ2-7; 7 nucleotides match TRBD1. From germline, CDR1 is SGHRS and CDR2 YFSETQ. This CDR3 comprises 14 residues. V dropped 2 bases and J dropped 3; count of bases not matched to a gene: 5. In DNA, the CDR3 is TGCGCCAGCAGCTTCACAGGGGAGAACTACGAGCAGTACTTC. Translation: CASSFTGENYEQYF.

V is TRBV14 and J is TRBJ1-1; a weak D match, TRBD1 (5 bases). CDR1 and CDR2 (germline): SGHDN, FVKESK. The CDR3 loop spans 13 amino acids. V dropped 0 bases and J dropped 7 bases, with 9 bases sitting between them. The CDR3 spells CASSQDREVEAFF. The CDR3 DNA is TGTGCCAGCAGCCAAGACAGGGAAGTTGAAGCTTTCTTT.

The V call is TRBV6-5, the J call TRBJ1-1, with D possibly matching TRBD1 (5 bases). V was pared by 5 bases and J by 6 bases, with 16 bases between. Germline V CDR1 and CDR2: MNHEY, SVGAGI. This CDR3 comprises 14 residues. In DNA, the CDR3 is TGTGCCAGCAGTCCCGGGGGTAAATGGCCTGAAGCTTTCTTT. It codes for CASSPGGKWPEAFF.

The chain combines TRBV4-2 with TRBJ1-1, with D possibly TRBD1 on 5 matching bases. Deletions cut 1 base from V and 4 bases from J, with 10 bases between. The CDR3 has 14 residues. Germline V lookup: CDR1 LGHNA, CDR2 YNFKEQ. The CDR3 coding sequence is TGTGCCAGCAGCCAAGCATCGGGGGGCACTGAAGCTTTCTTT. Translating gives CASSQASGGTEAFF.

This sequence joins TRBV14 and TRBJ1-1; 9 bases line up with TRBD1. Per the germline V gene, CDR1 is SGHDN and CDR2 is FVKESK. V lost 4 bases to trimming and J lost 4 bases; unmatched junction nucleotides: 4. The CDR3 length is 14 residues. CDR3 sequence: CASSPTGQGTEAFF. The CDR3, as DNA: TGTGCCAGCAGCCCCACGGGACAGGGCACTGAAGCTTTCTTT.

The CDR3 DNA is TGCGCCAGCAGCCAAGAGCTCCTTTTCGTAGCGGGAGGCACAGATACGCAGTATTTT. It translates to CASSQELLFVAGGTDTQYF. The rearrangement links TRBV4-3 to TRBJ2-3; 9 nucleotides agree with TRBD2. Trimming cost V 0 bases and J 1 base; bases outside gene matches: 11. This CDR3 has 19 residues. Per the germline V gene, CDR1 is LGHNA and CDR2 is YSLEER.